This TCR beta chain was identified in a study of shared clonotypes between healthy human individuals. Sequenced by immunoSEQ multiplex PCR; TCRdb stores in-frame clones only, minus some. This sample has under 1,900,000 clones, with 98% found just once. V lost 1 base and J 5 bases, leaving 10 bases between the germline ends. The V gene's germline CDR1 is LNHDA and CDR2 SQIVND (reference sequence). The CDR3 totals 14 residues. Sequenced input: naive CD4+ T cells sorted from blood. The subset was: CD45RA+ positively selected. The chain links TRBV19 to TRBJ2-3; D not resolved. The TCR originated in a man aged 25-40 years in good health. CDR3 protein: CASSIGPLGDTQYF. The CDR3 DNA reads TGTGCCAGTAGTATAGGTCCCCTCGGAGATACGCAGTATTTT.